A single sample gave rise to the 25 T cell receptor beta chains below, sequenced in a study of blood T cell repertoires in COVID-19. Clones were read by immunoSEQ multiplex PCR, and TCRdb kept only the in-frame ones, dropping some. The sample holds some 70,000 clones, roughly nine tenths seen once. Sequenced input: peripheral blood. Receptor source: a man aged 35-49 years with COVID-19, enrolled during active disease.

The chain uses TRBV5-1 and TRBJ2-7; D uncertain. V lost 2 bases and J lost 6, with 6 bases in between. Germline lookup yields CDR1 SGHRS and CDR2 YFSETQ. The CDR3 is made up of 11 amino acids. CDR3 loop: CASSLGAEQYF. Written as DNA, the CDR3 is TGCGCCAGCAGCTTAGGAGCCGAGCAGTACTTC.

The rearrangement uses TRBV4-2 and TRBJ2-1, with no clear D. V lost 1 base and J 6 bases, leaving 13 bases between the germline ends. This CDR3 region has 15 residues. Looked up from germline, CDR1 is LGHNA and CDR2 is YNFKEQ. The CDR3: CASSQGEAGFNEQFF. The CDR3 nucleotides read TGTGCCAGCAGCCAAGGAGAGGCTGGCTTCAATGAGCAGTTCTTC.

The J gene is TRBJ2-1, the V gene TRBV20-1; no reliable D call. This CDR3 is 11 amino acids long. V was cut by 0 bases and J by 10 bases, with 7 bases left in between. Germline CDR1 reads DFQATT; CDR2 reads SNEGSKA (reference sequence). The CDR3 loop reads CSARDQAEQFF. As DNA, the CDR3 is TGCAGTGCTAGAGATCAAGCCGAGCAGTTCTTC.

This sequence joins TRBV27 and TRBJ1-3; D unclear. The CDR3 is 17 residues long. The V and J ends lost 0 bases and 0 bases respectively, with 12 bases between them. From germline, CDR1 is MNHEY and CDR2 SMNVEV (reference sequence). Here the CDR3 reads CASSLSHPGYSGNTIYF. Here the CDR3 DNA reads TGTGCCAGCAGTTTATCCCACCCGGGTTACTCTGGAAACACCATATATTTT.

For the CDR3, the DNA is TGTGCCAGCAGCATCCCTAGAGTGGAAATAGGTGAGCAGTTCTTC. Its protein product is CASSIPRVEIGEQFF. The chain recombines TRBV5-6 with TRBJ2-1; no clear D gene. The CDR3 contains 15 residues. The germline CDR1 and CDR2 sequences are SGHDT and YYEEEE. The V and J ends lost 4 bases and 9 bases respectively, with 20 bases between them.

The rearrangement joins TRBV7-2 to TRBJ1-1; the D is unclear. The CDR3 totals 12 residues. V was pared by 5 bases and J by 6 bases, with 10 bases between. Germline CDR1 and CDR2: SGHTA and FQGNSA. CDR3 region: CASSLLPPEAFF. In DNA form, the CDR3 reads TGTGCCAGCAGCCTACTTCCACCTGAAGCTTTCTTT.

The rearrangement links TRBV10-2 to TRBJ1-6; 10 positions match TRBD1. V trimming: 10 bases; J trimming: 10 bases; junction bases outside the gene matches: 7. Germline loops: CDR1 WSHSY, CDR2 SAAADI. CDR3 size: 13 residues. This CDR3 reads CATAGTGESPLHF. CDR3 nucleotides: TGCGCCACCGCCGGGACAGGGGAATCACCCCTCCACTTT.

The genes are TRBV2 and TRBJ2-7, with 9 positions matching TRBD1. The V gene end was trimmed by 6 bases and the J gene end by 2 bases; junction bases not matched to a gene: 5. Germline CDR1 SNHLY, CDR2 FYNNEI. The CDR3 runs 14 residues. CDR3 protein: CASRTGTGTYEQYF. The CDR3 DNA follows: TGTGCCAGCAGGACCGGGACAGGGACCTACGAGCAGTACTTC. Complete variable domain (other parts from reference TRBV2 and TRBJ2-7): EPEVTQTPSHQVTQMGQEVILRCVPISNHLYFYWYRQILGQKVEFLVSFYNNEISEKSEIFDDQFSVERPDGSNFTLKIRSTKLEDSAMYFCASRTGTGTYEQYFGPGTRLTVT.

This chain links TRBV3-1 (or the pseudogene TRBV3-2) with TRBJ2-1, with D possibly TRBD1 on 6 matching bases. This CDR3 has 16 amino acids. V lost 3 bases and J lost 1, with 13 bases in between. CDR1 is LGHDT and CDR2 is YNNKEL in the germline V gene (reference sequence). In nucleotides, the CDR3 is TGTGCCAGCAGCCACACCGGGACAACTTCCTACAATGAGCAGTTCTTC. This sequence encodes CASSHTGTTSYNEQFF.

The chain has TRBV5-1 and TRBJ2-2; D is undetermined. The CDR3 is made up of 12 amino acids. Trimming stripped 4 bases from V and 6 bases from J, with 7 bases between. The germline CDR1 and CDR2 sequences are SGHRS and YFSETQ. CDR3 amino acids: CASSPQAGELFF. The CDR3 coding sequence is TGCGCCAGCAGCCCCCAGGCCGGGGAGCTGTTTTTT.

This clone was picked up a small number of times. The J gene is TRBJ2-7, the V gene TRBV3-1 (or the pseudogene TRBV3-2); TRBD1 is a possible D gene (6 bases). The CDR3 runs to 14 residues. V lost 2 bases to trimming and J lost 2 bases, with 10 bases between them. CDR1 is LGHDT and CDR2 is YNNKEL in the germline V gene (reference sequence). The CDR3: CASSQNRDTYEQYF. Written as DNA, the CDR3 is TGTGCCAGCAGCCAAAACAGGGATACCTACGAGCAGTACTTC.

The genes are TRBV7-6 and TRBJ2-1; 8 nucleotides match TRBD1. The CDR3 runs to 14 residues. Germline V lookup: CDR1 SGHVS, CDR2 FNYEAQ. V lost 5 bases, J lost 7 bases, and 7 bases stayed unmatched. CDR3 in DNA: TGTGCCAGCAGCACCGGGACAGGCTGGAATGAGCAGTTCTTC. Translated: CASSTGTGWNEQFF.

V is TRBV5-1 and J is TRBJ1-2; TRBD1 matches 10 bases. Germline V gene lookup returns CDR1 SGHRS and CDR2 YFSETQ. The CDR3 extends over 15 amino acids. J lost 7 bases, V lost 3 bases, and 9 bases had no gene match. Here the CDR3 reads CASSSGQGEISGYTF. The CDR3 DNA is TGCGCCAGCAGCTCAGGACAGGGGGAAATCAGTGGCTACACCTTC.

V gene TRBV9 combines with J gene TRBJ2-2; 8 positions agree with TRBD1. Unmatched junction bases numbered 2, after V lost 0 bases and J lost 1 base. CDR1 and CDR2 (germline): SGDLS, YYNGEE. This CDR3 is 16 amino acids long. CDR3 sequence: CASSVAGGENTGELFF. The DNA for the CDR3 is TGTGCCAGCAGCGTAGCAGGGGGCGAGAACACCGGGGAGCTGTTTTTT.

This clone occurred once. The chain employs TRBV10-3 and TRBJ1-2; perhaps TRBD1 as D (6 bases). V lost 9 bases and J lost 7, with 18 bases in between. CDR1 is ENHRY and CDR2 is SYGVKD in the germline V gene. There are 13 residues in the CDR3. CDR3 in DNA: TGTGCCATGCAACAGGGAGATAGCCTTGGCTACACCTTC. As protein: CAMQQGDSLGYTF.

The chain is built from TRBV5-5 and TRBJ1-3, with 8 bases that match TRBD1. Germline CDR1 and CDR2: SGHKS and YYEKEE (reference sequence). This CDR3 region has 13 residues. With 4 bases clipped from V and 7 bases from J, the junction kept 4 bases outside the gene matches. The CDR3: CASSEPGGNTIYF. CDR3 DNA: TGTGCCAGCAGCGAACCAGGGGGCAACACCATATATTTT.

The chain couples TRBV30 to TRBJ1-3; D is possibly TRBD1 (6 bases). The CDR3 contains 16 residues. CDR1 is GTSNPN, CDR2 SVGIG, per germline (reference sequence). The V end lost 4 bases, the J end lost 0 bases, and 16 bases lay between the germline ends. The CDR3 region is CAWIPGHRFSGNTIYF. CDR3 nucleotide sequence: TGTGCCTGGATTCCGGGACACAGATTCTCTGGAAACACCATATATTTT.

The J gene is TRBJ1-2, the V gene TRBV9, with a tentative D call TRBD1 (5 bases). CDR1 SGDLS and CDR2 YYNGEE come from the germline V gene. The ends were cut back, 1 base at V and 8 bases at J, with 18 bases in the middle. The CDR3 contains 15 residues. CDR3 nucleotides: TGTGCCAGCAGCGTAAAGGACACCCGGGCGGGAGGCTACACCTTC. Amino acid sequence: CASSVKDTRAGGYTF.

This chain links TRBV27 with TRBJ1-5; tentatively, D is TRBD1 (5 bases). CDR1 and CDR2 (germline): MNHEY, SMNVEV (reference sequence). V was shortened by 3 bases and J by 4 bases, with 7 bases between the two germline ends. The CDR3 is 13 residues long. The CDR3 DNA is TGTGCCAGCAGTTTTCAGGGAAATCAGCCCCAGCATTTT. This translates into CASSFQGNQPQHF.

This rearrangement joins TRBV3-1 (or the pseudogene TRBV3-2) to TRBJ1-3; D call uncertain. CDR3 size: 14 residues. CDR1 is LGHDT and CDR2 is YNNKEL in the germline V gene (reference sequence). Trimming pared 4 bases from V and 4 bases from J, leaving 11 bases between. The CDR3 is CASSLRALGNTIYF. Written as DNA, the CDR3 is TGTGCCAGCAGCCTTCGAGCACTGGGAAACACCATATATTTT.

The V and J genes are TRBV7-8 and TRBJ2-7, with 8 bases fitting TRBD1. Germline assignment: CDR1 SGHVS and CDR2 FQNEAQ. V was pared by 5 bases and J by 3 bases, with 6 bases of the junction left unmatched. The CDR3 has 14 residues. The CDR3 protein is CASSQQGGVYEQYF. The CDR3 nucleotides read TGTGCCAGCAGCCAACAGGGGGGTGTCTACGAGCAGTACTTC.

The chain combines TRBV7-2 with TRBJ2-1, with TRBD2 matching over 14 bases. The CDR3 is made up of 15 amino acids. Looked up from germline, CDR1 is SGHTA and CDR2 is FQGNSA. Trimming at V came to 4 bases and at J to 8 bases, leaving 4 bases not matched to a gene. The CDR3 sequence: CASSYRLAGGHEQFF. In DNA, the CDR3 is TGTGCCAGCAGCTACCGACTAGCGGGGGGGCATGAGCAGTTCTTC.

The chain recombines TRBV28 with TRBJ1-3; 8 positions match TRBD1. This CDR3 is 17 amino acids long. Germline-derived CDR1 and CDR2 are MDHEN and SYDVKM. V lost 4 bases, J lost 4 bases, and 12 bases stayed unmatched. The CDR3 loop is CASSSRPGGASGNTIYF. CDR3 coding DNA: TGTGCCAGCAGTTCAAGACCAGGGGGCGCATCGGGAAACACCATATATTTT.

The chain carries TRBV19 and TRBJ2-5, with unresolved D. Germline lookup yields CDR1 LNHDA and CDR2 SQIVND (reference sequence). V dropped 6 bases and J dropped 4 bases, with 12 bases sitting between them. The CDR3 contains 13 residues. In DNA, the CDR3 is TGTGCCAGTAGGGTGACGGGTGGAGAGACCCAGTACTTC. Translated: CASRVTGGETQYF.

The chain joins TRBV12-3 or TRBV12-4 to TRBJ1-1; the D is unclear. The CDR3 has 13 amino acids. V lost 5 bases, J lost 1 base, and 8 bases lay in between. CDR3 coding DNA: TGTGCCAGCAGTCGGACTGGGAACACTGAAGCTTTCTTT. This translates into CASSRTGNTEAFF.